Listed below are T cell receptor beta chains from one sample, sequenced in a study of shared clonotypes between healthy human individuals. Only in-frame clones appear in the TCRdb table, and some are missing; sequencing was by immunoSEQ multiplex PCR. This table holds over 2,000,000 clones, about 94% found once. The sample was naive CD8+ T cells from PBMCs. Receptors were obtained from a man younger than 30 in good health. Some clones in this sample may be carry-over from other donors' samples. Both conserved end residues are part of each CDR3. The D gene is left open where the match is weak. A clone size is listed for some rows: how often the clone was seen (once, few, many), or a class if it is expanded.

j_gene,len,d_gene,abundance,v_gene,CDR3aa,CDR3nt
TRBJ2-3,17,TRBD2,NA,TRBV7-2,CASSFLAGGGGTDTQYF,TGTGCCAGCAGCTTCCTAGCGGGAGGGGGCGGCACAGATACGCAGTATTTT
TRBJ2-5,12,NA,NA,TRBV11-2,CASSSLKETQYF,TGTGCCAGCAGCTCCCTCAAAGAGACCCAGTACTTC
TRBJ2-7,12,TRBD2,NA,TRBV5-5,CASSPTGREQYF,TGTGCCAGCAGCCCCACCGGGAGGGAGCAGTACTTC
TRBJ2-7,15,NA,NA,TRBV11-2,CASSLDWHRNYEQYF,TGTGCCAGCAGCTTAGATTGGCACCGTAACTACGAGCAGTACTTC
TRBJ2-1,15,TRBD2,NA,TRBV27,CASSLAGGLYNEQFF,TGTGCCAGCAGTTTAGCGGGAGGCCTTTACAATGAGCAGTTCTTC
TRBJ2-1,13,TRBD2,NA,TRBV9,CASSVGGGNEQFF,TGTGCCAGCAGCGTAGGCGGGGGCAATGAGCAGTTCTTC
TRBJ2-5,14,TRBD2,once,TRBV27,CASSFRTRGETQYF,TGTGCCAGCAGTTTCCGGACTAGAGGAGAGACCCAGTACTTC
TRBJ2-2,17,NA,NA,TRBV7-9,CASSPQVRGSNTGELFF,TGTGCCAGCAGCCCCCAGGTTAGGGGAAGTAACACCGGGGAGCTGTTTTTT
TRBJ1-2,13,TRBD1,few,TRBV2,CASIRGQAAGYTF,TGTGCCAGCATCAGAGGACAGGCCGCTGGCTACACCTTC
TRBJ2-1,15,TRBD2,NA,TRBV5-1,CASSLPGGPEAEQFF,TGCGCCAGCAGCTTGCCGGGAGGGCCTGAGGCTGAGCAGTTCTTC
TRBJ2-7,11,NA,NA,TRBV30,CAWSTTGEQYF,TGTGCCTGGAGTACCACGGGTGAGCAGTACTTC
TRBJ1-2,15,NA,NA,TRBV4-1,CASSQDRQETYGYTF,TGCGCCAGCAGCCAAGATCGACAGGAGACCTATGGCTACACCTTC
TRBJ1-1,12,NA,NA,TRBV9,CASSNDINEAFF,TGTGCCAGCAGCAACGACATAAATGAAGCTTTCTTT
TRBJ2-4,15,NA,NA,TRBV2,CASSERADQENIQYF,TGTGCCAGCAGTGAAAGGGCGGACCAAGAAAACATTCAGTACTTC
TRBJ2-1,15,TRBD2,NA,TRBV6-4,CASSAGTSGYNEQFF,TGTGCCAGCAGTGCCGGGACTAGCGGGTACAATGAGCAGTTCTTC
TRBJ2-7,14,NA,NA,TRBV27,CASSGLSESYEQYF,TGTGCCAGCAGCGGACTTAGCGAGTCGTACGAGCAGTACTTC
TRBJ2-7,15,TRBD1,NA,TRBV4-1,CASSQGRTGADEQYF,TGCGCCAGCAGCCAAGGACGGACAGGAGCGGACGAGCAGTACTTC
TRBJ1-4,18,TRBD1,NA,TRBV7-9,CASSSPGQATATNEKLFF,TGTGCCAGCAGCTCTCCGGGACAGGCCACTGCAACTAATGAAAAACTGTTTTTT
TRBJ1-1,14,NA,NA,TRBV7-9,CASRSGGANTEAFF,TGTGCCAGCAGGTCAGGTGGGGCGAACACTGAAGCTTTCTTT
TRBJ2-2,13,NA,NA,TRBV27,CASSFTDSGELFF,TGTGCCAGCAGTTTTACGGATTCCGGGGAGCTGTTTTTT
TRBJ1-1,13,NA,once,TRBV27,CASFQQGNTEAFF,TGTGCCAGCTTCCAACAGGGAAACACTGAAGCTTTCTTT
TRBJ1-2,13,NA,NA,TRBV15,CATSVTENYGYTF,TGTGCCACCAGCGTGACGGAAAACTATGGCTACACCTTC
TRBJ2-3,14,NA,NA,TRBV11-2,CASSFPGDTDTQYF,TGTGCCAGCAGCTTTCCAGGGGACACAGATACGCAGTATTTT
TRBJ1-2,14,NA,few,TRBV29-1,CSVVEGEGNYGYTF,TGCAGCGTTGTAGAAGGAGAGGGAAACTATGGCTACACCTTC
TRBJ1-5,13,NA,NA,TRBV5-6,CASSRSPNQPQHF,TGTGCCAGCAGCCGATCCCCCAATCAGCCCCAGCATTTT
TRBJ2-1,16,TRBD2,NA,TRBV4-3,CASSQDLAGDYNEQFF,TGCGCCAGCAGCCAAGATTTAGCGGGAGACTACAATGAGCAGTTCTTC
TRBJ2-7,15,TRBD1,NA,TRBV6-1,CASTPDRGRSYEQYF,TGTGCCAGCACACCGGACAGGGGGCGGTCCTACGAGCAGTACTTC
TRBJ1-4,17,TRBD1,NA,TRBV7-2,CASSLVFGTGINEKLFF,TGTGCCAGCAGCTTAGTTTTTGGGACAGGGATTAATGAAAAACTGTTTTTT
TRBJ2-3,14,TRBD2,NA,TRBV7-3,CASSLTSSLDTQYF,TGTGCCAGCAGCTTGACTAGCTCCCTTGATACGCAGTATTTT
TRBJ2-7,15,TRBD2,NA,TRBV4-2,CASSQDKGLVGEQYF,TGTGCCAGCAGCCAAGATAAGGGACTAGTAGGCGAGCAGTACTTC